The next 8 T cell receptor beta chains were all read from a single sample in a study of T cell responses to AZD1222 COVID-19 vaccine. Clones were read by immunoSEQ multiplex PCR, and TCRdb kept only the in-frame ones, dropping some. The sample shows 75,000 to 100,000 clones, approximately 81% of them seen only once. Material: peripheral blood, obtained on day 0 of AZD1222 vaccination. The source is an adult in good health.

This chain uses TRBV7-2 with TRBJ1-4; TRBD1 is a possible D gene (5 bases). The CDR3 has 15 residues. The V gene's germline CDR1 is SGHTA and CDR2 FQGNSA. V was shortened by 3 bases and J by 8 bases, with 16 bases between the two germline ends. The CDR3 DNA sequence: TGTGCCAGCAGCTTGGGTGGAGGGGTCTCAGAAAAACTGTTTTTT. As protein: CASSLGGGVSEKLFF.

The chain couples TRBV19 to TRBJ2-2; no clear D. The CDR3 covers 17 residues. Looked up from germline, CDR1 is LNHDA and CDR2 is SQIVND (reference sequence). The V end lost 4 bases, the J end lost 7 bases, and 22 bases lay between the germline ends. The CDR3 reads CASSTRMDPPVYGELFF. For the CDR3, the DNA is TGTGCCAGTAGTACCCGTATGGACCCTCCTGTGTACGGGGAGCTGTTTTTT.

This chain connects TRBV4-1 to TRBJ2-1; D call uncertain. CDR3 length equals 13 residues. CDR1 is MGHRA, CDR2 YSYEKL, per germline. Trimming removed 4 bases from V and 9 bases from J, with 13 bases in between. CDR3 sequence: CASSREEQSEQFF. The CDR3 DNA follows: TGCGCCAGCAGCCGAGAGGAACAGAGTGAGCAGTTCTTC.

DNA for the CDR3: TGTGCCAGTAGTATATCAGGGACCGATTCACCCCTCCACTTT. Amino acid sequence: CASSISGTDSPLHF. This chain joins TRBV19 and TRBJ1-6, with D tentatively TRBD1 (5 bases). V was clipped by 2 bases and J by 8 bases, with 10 bases between them. The CDR3 totals 14 residues. Germline-derived CDR1 and CDR2 are LNHDA and SQIVND (reference sequence).

This clone was recorded once. J is TRBJ1-5 and V is TRBV19; D gene unclear. The CDR3 is 15 amino acids. The germline V gene has CDR1 LNHDA and CDR2 SQIVND (reference sequence). V gave up 7 bases and J gave up 2 bases, with 15 bases separating them. Here the CDR3 DNA reads TGTGCCAGTACCTCGGGGTCCGCTGGCAATCAGCCCCAGCATTTT. It specifies CASTSGSAGNQPQHF.

This chain links TRBV4-1 with TRBJ2-7, with 10 positions matching TRBD1. The length of the CDR3 is 16 residues. Germline V CDR1 and CDR2: MGHRA, YSYEKL. V lost 4 bases, J lost 7 bases, and 13 bases stayed unmatched. The CDR3: CASSRSYGTGDREQYF. The CDR3 coding sequence is TGCGCCAGCAGCCGATCCTACGGGACAGGGGATCGAGAGCAGTACTTC.

This chain connects TRBV6-1 to TRBJ1-3; 10 nucleotides align to TRBD1. In germline, CDR1 is MNHNS, CDR2 SASEGT. The CDR3 is 15 residues long. Unmatched junction bases numbered 2, after V lost 6 bases and J lost 0 bases. CDR3 loop: CASSWTGGSGNTIYF. The CDR3 nucleotides are TGTGCCAGCAGCTGGACAGGGGGCTCTGGAAACACCATATATTTT.

This sequence joins TRBV18 and TRBJ2-3, with D unresolved. The CDR3 runs to 12 residues. The ends were cut back, 3 bases at V and 4 bases at J, with 5 bases in the middle. Germline CDR1 KGHSH, CDR2 LQKENI. The CDR3 coding sequence is TGTGCCAGCTCACCTAAACCAGATACGCAGTATTTT. Encoded protein: CASSPKPDTQYF.